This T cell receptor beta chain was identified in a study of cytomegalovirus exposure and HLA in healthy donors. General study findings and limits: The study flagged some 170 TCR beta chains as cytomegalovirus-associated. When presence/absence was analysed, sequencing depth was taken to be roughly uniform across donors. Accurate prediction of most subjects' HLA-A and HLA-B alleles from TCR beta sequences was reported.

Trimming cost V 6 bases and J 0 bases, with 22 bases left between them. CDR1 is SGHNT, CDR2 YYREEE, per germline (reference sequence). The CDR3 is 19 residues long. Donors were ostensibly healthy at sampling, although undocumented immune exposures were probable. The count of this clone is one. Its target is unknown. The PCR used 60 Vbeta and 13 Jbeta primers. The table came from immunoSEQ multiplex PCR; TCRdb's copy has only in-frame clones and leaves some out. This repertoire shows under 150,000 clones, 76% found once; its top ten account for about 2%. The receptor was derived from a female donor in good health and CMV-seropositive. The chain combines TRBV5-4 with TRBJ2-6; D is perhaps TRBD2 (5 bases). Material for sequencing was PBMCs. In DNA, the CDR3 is TGTGCCAGCACCGACGATGGGCCAGCGGAGGTCTCTGGGGCCAACGTCCTGACTTTC. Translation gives CASTDDGPAEVSGANVLTF.